These 24 T cell receptor beta chains came from one sample sequenced in a study of shared T cell receptors in the human thymus. TCRdb keeps only in-frame clones here, not all; method: immunoSEQ multiplex PCR. This sample has hundreds of thousands of clones, with approximately 80% found just once. A further study also used this sample, focusing on human thymus T cells.

Sequencing was carried out using thymocytes. The receptors originated from a boy under two years old with a congenital heart defect.

This clone is a singleton in its sample. The chain is built from TRBV10-2 and TRBJ2-7, with 15 nucleotides matching TRBD2. V dropped 6 bases and J dropped 3; count of bases not matched to a gene: 3. Germline CDR1 WSHSY, CDR2 SAAADI. There are 15 residues in the CDR3. The CDR3 protein is CASSPGLAGGYEQYF. The CDR3 coding sequence is TGCGCCAGCAGCCCGGGACTAGCGGGGGGCTACGAGCAGTACTTC.

The chain links TRBV6-6 to TRBJ2-3; the D is unclear. The V gene lost 7 bases and the J gene lost 8 bases, with 10 bases spanning the gap. The CDR3 is 11 residues long. Looked up from germline, CDR1 is MNHNY and CDR2 is SVGAGI (reference sequence). The CDR3 loop is CASKQRGTQYF. The CDR3 DNA sequence: TGTGCCAGCAAACAACGTGGTACGCAGTATTTT.

The chain carries TRBV10-1 and TRBJ2-7; D remains unclear. From germline, CDR1 is WNHNN and CDR2 SYGVQD (reference sequence). This CDR3 has 9 amino acids. Trimming pared 7 bases from V and 6 bases from J, leaving 4 bases between. CDR3 sequence (DNA): TGCGCCAGCACGGGCGAGCAGTACTTC. It translates to CASTGEQYF.

This chain uses TRBV9 with TRBJ2-5, with TRBD2 matching 7 bases. Losses at the gene ends were 3 bases for V and 2 bases for J; bases not matched to a gene: 4. The CDR3 has 14 amino acids. Germline V gives CDR1 SGDLS, CDR2 YYNGEE. CDR3 amino acids: CASSGERGQETQYF. The CDR3 nucleotides read TGTGCCAGCAGCGGCGAGCGGGGACAAGAGACCCAGTACTTC.

This clone was recorded a few times. This chain joins TRBV5-1 and TRBJ1-3; TRBD1 matches 8 bases. The length of the CDR3 is 17 residues. Germline V CDR1 and CDR2: SGHRS, YFSETQ. J was trimmed by 3 bases and V by 0 bases; bases with no gene match: 8. This CDR3 reads CASSLGPGQASGNTIYF. CDR3 bases: TGCGCCAGCAGCTTGGGTCCGGGACAGGCAAGTGGAAACACCATATATTTT.

The chain employs TRBV4-3 and TRBJ2-4; TRBD1 aligns across 7 bases. After removal of 1 base from V and 3 bases from J, the junction contained 12 bases not matched to a gene. This CDR3 has 18 residues. Germline V gene lookup returns CDR1 LGHNA and CDR2 YSLEER. The CDR3 region is CASSQGATGCEGKNIQYF. In nucleotides, the CDR3 is TGCGCCAGCAGCCAAGGGGCGACAGGGTGCGAAGGCAAAAACATTCAGTACTTC.

CDR3 sequence (DNA): TGTGCCAGCAGTTTATCGTCCCCTTGTGGAGAGAATGAGCAGTTCTTC. Translation: CASSLSSPCGENEQFF. The rearrangement uses TRBV27 and TRBJ2-1; D is ambiguous. CDR3 size: 16 residues. Germline V CDR1 and CDR2: MNHEY, SMNVEV (reference sequence). The V and J ends lost 0 bases and 7 bases respectively, with 16 bases between them.

In its sample, this clone was seen a few times. J is TRBJ1-1 and V is TRBV20-1; 7 bases fit TRBD1. The germline CDR1 and CDR2 sequences are DFQATT and SNEGSKA (reference sequence). V lost 5 bases, J lost 11 bases, and 8 bases stayed unmatched. The CDR3 loop spans 11 amino acids. CDR3 sequence (DNA): TGCAGTGCTCCAAACAGGGGTCGGGCTTTCTTT. It yields the protein CSAPNRGRAFF.

The rearrangement links TRBV5-1 to TRBJ2-5; D is perhaps TRBD1 (7 bases). This CDR3 is 14 amino acids long. Looked up from germline, CDR1 is SGHRS and CDR2 is YFSETQ. V lost 6 bases and J lost 5, with 17 bases in between. The CDR3 coding sequence is TGCGCCAGCAAAGGAGGGGGCCAAATGGAGACCCAGTACTTC. This translates into CASKGGGQMETQYF.

The rearrangement uses TRBV7-6 and TRBJ2-1; D may be TRBD1 (6 bases). V lost 4 bases to trimming and J lost 8 bases, with 15 bases between them. Per germline, CDR1 SGHVS and CDR2 FNYEAQ. The CDR3 extends over 14 amino acids. The CDR3 is CASSSAGEKDEQFF. In DNA, the CDR3 is TGTGCCAGCAGCTCGGCAGGGGAGAAGGATGAGCAGTTCTTC. The full variable domain, its missing parts supplied by reference TRBV7-6 and TRBJ2-1, is GAGVSQSPRYKVTKRGQDVALRCDPISGHVSLYWYRQALGQGPEFLTYFNYEAQQDKSGLPNDRFSAERPEGSISTLTIQRTEQRDSAMYRCASSSAGEKDEQFFGPGTRLTVL.

The chain carries TRBV29-1 and TRBJ2-3; 9 bases are shared with TRBD2. Germline V gene lookup returns CDR1 SQVTM and CDR2 ANQGSEA. J was trimmed by 5 bases and V by 5 bases; bases with no gene match: 17. The CDR3 totals 17 residues. Here the CDR3 DNA reads TGCAGCGTTTACGGGTCTAGCGGGATCCGCCAGGGAGATACGCAGTATTTT. Its protein product is CSVYGSSGIRQGDTQYF.

The chain employs TRBV19 and TRBJ1-5, with TRBD1 matching over 9 bases. J was trimmed by 5 bases and V by 8 bases; bases with no gene match: 4. This CDR3 is built from 13 residues. CDR1 LNHDA and CDR2 SQIVND come from the germline V gene (reference sequence). CDR3 DNA: TGTGCCAGTTGGGGACAGGGAGATCAGCCCCAGCATTTT. This codes for CASWGQGDQPQHF.

As concerns this clone: This specimen includes other DNA sequences encoding the same CDR3. The CDR3 DNA is TGTGCCATCAGTGAGTCAACAGGGGCCTACGAGCAGTACTTC. This encodes CAISESTGAYEQYF. V gene TRBV10-3 combines with J gene TRBJ2-7; 7 positions agree with TRBD1. Trimming at V came to 0 bases and at J to 2 bases, leaving 1 base not matched to a gene. The CDR3 loop spans 14 amino acids. Germline values: CDR1 ENHRY, CDR2 SYGVKD.

This clone was seen once. This chain uses TRBV6-6 with TRBJ2-7, with D unclear. V was trimmed by 2 bases and J by 9 bases, leaving 11 bases between them. The CDR3 spans 12 residues. In germline, CDR1 is MNHNY, CDR2 SVGAGI (reference sequence). This CDR3 is CASSYQLARQYF. The CDR3 DNA sequence: TGTGCCAGCAGTTACCAGTTAGCAAGGCAGTACTTC.

The chain recombines TRBV7-8 with TRBJ2-7; perhaps TRBD1 as D (5 bases). V lost 8 bases and J lost 0, with 14 bases in between. The CDR3 is 14 amino acids. CDR1 SGHVS and CDR2 FQNEAQ come from the germline V gene. This chain's CDR3 is CASASGALSYEQYF. In DNA, the CDR3 is TGTGCCAGCGCCTCTGGGGCCCTCTCCTACGAGCAGTACTTC.

The chain has TRBV27 and TRBJ1-2; D not certain. The CDR3 is 18 residues long. The V end was cut by 6 bases, the J end by 4 bases, with 27 bases between. CDR1 is MNHEY, CDR2 SMNVEV, per germline (reference sequence). The CDR3 loop reads CASSLGPLKQSSFYGYTF. Here the CDR3 DNA reads TGTGCCAGCAGCCTGGGTCCCCTAAAACAGAGTTCGTTCTATGGCTACACCTTC.

The V call is TRBV15, the J call TRBJ2-5; TRBD1 agrees at 10 bases. There are 14 residues in the CDR3. The V and J ends lost 6 bases and 5 bases, in that order; junction bases with no gene match: 6. Germline lookup yields CDR1 LNHNV and CDR2 YYDKDF (reference sequence). The CDR3: CATSRQGAKETQYF. In nucleotides, the CDR3 is TGTGCCACCAGTCGACAGGGGGCGAAGGAGACCCAGTACTTC.

With regard to this clone: Other nucleotide sequences in the sample specify the same CDR3. V is TRBV2 and J is TRBJ2-7, with TRBD2 identical over 10 bases. V lost 6 bases to trimming and J lost 2 bases; unmatched junction nucleotides: 1. CDR1 SNHLY and CDR2 FYNNEI come from the germline V gene. The length of the CDR3 is 13 residues. CDR3 bases: TGTGCCAGCAGGACTAGCGGGCCCTACGAGCAGTACTTC. This encodes CASRTSGPYEQYF.

The gene calls are TRBV7-2 and TRBJ1-2; D is unresolved. Per germline, CDR1 SGHTA and CDR2 FQGNSA. The CDR3 extends over 14 amino acids. The V end was cut by 5 bases, the J end by 2 bases, with 12 bases between. CDR3 protein: CASSPRPRNYGYTF. The CDR3 bases are TGTGCCAGCAGCCCCAGGCCACGGAACTATGGCTACACCTTC.

In this sample, this clone turned up a few times. The chain is built from TRBV28 and TRBJ1-1; D is ambiguous. This CDR3 has 13 amino acids. Germline V gene lookup returns CDR1 MDHEN and CDR2 SYDVKM. V was clipped by 10 bases and J by 6 bases, with 18 bases between them. The CDR3 loop is CAIIPHPGSEAFF. The CDR3 DNA reads as TGTGCCATCATACCCCACCCGGGTTCTGAAGCTTTCTTT.

The chain joins TRBV6-1 to TRBJ1-2; D is unresolved. CDR1 is MNHNS, CDR2 SASEGT, per germline. The CDR3 loop spans 13 amino acids. V was shortened by 4 bases and J by 4 bases, with 10 bases between the two germline ends. The DNA of the CDR3 is TGTGCCAGCAGTGCGCAGAGCGGCTATGGCTACACCTTC. Amino acid sequence: CASSAQSGYGYTF.

V usage is TRBV6-1 and J usage is TRBJ1-3, with 7 bases aligning to TRBD1. Germline assignment: CDR1 MNHNS and CDR2 SASEGT. This CDR3 contains 17 residues. The ends lost 2 bases at V and 7 bases at J; junction bases unmatched: 14. The CDR3 region is CASSESTRQGIPNTIYF. CDR3 bases: TGTGCCAGCAGTGAATCTACCCGACAGGGTATCCCGAACACCATATATTTT.

V gene TRBV5-7 combines with J gene TRBJ2-3; weak D call: TRBD2 (6 bases). TRBV5-7 is identified as an open reading frame with a role that is uncertain. The CDR3 extends over 18 amino acids. Trimming cost V 1 base and J 0 bases, with 18 bases left between them. CDR3 sequence reads: CASSLWEVRWTSTDTQYF. The CDR3 coding sequence is TGTGCCAGCAGCTTGTGGGAGGTTCGCTGGACTAGCACAGATACGCAGTATTTT.

This CDR3 reads CASSGTGIEQYF. In DNA form, the CDR3 reads TGTGCCAGCAGCGGGACAGGGATCGAGCAGTACTTC. The genes are TRBV7-9 and TRBJ2-7; 9 bases agree with TRBD1. This CDR3 is built from 12 residues. V shed 5 bases, J shed 6 bases, and the junction held 2 bases outside the gene matches. Germline V lookup: CDR1 SEHNR, CDR2 FQNEAQ (reference sequence).